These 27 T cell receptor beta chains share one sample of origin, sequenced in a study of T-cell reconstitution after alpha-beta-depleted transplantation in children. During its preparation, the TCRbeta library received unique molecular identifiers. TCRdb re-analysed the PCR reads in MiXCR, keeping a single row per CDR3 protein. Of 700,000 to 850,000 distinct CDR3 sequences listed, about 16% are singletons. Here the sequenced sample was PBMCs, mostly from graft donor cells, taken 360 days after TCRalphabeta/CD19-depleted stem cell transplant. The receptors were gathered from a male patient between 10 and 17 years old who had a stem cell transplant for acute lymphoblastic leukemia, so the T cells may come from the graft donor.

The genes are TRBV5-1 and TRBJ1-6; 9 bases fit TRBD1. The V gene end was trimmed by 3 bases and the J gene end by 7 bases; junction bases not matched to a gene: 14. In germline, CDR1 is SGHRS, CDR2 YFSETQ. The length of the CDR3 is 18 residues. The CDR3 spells CASSSELRWTGVNSPLHF. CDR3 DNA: TGCGCCAGCAGCTCCGAACTGCGTTGGACAGGGGTGAATTCACCCCTCCACTTT.

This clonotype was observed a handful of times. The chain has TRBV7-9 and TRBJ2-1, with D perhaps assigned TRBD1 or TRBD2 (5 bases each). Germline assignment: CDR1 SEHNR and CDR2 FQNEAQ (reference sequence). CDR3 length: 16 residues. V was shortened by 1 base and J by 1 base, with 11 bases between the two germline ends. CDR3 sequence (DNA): TGTGCCAGCAGCTTAGGGGGGTTTGGGTCCTACAATGAGCAGTTCTTC. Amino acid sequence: CASSLGGFGSYNEQFF.

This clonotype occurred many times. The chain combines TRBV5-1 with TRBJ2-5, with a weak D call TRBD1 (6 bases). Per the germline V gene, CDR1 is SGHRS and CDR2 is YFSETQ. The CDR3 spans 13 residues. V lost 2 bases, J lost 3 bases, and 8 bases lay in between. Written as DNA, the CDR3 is TGCGCCAGCAGCTTCGGACAGAAAGAGACCCAGTACTTC. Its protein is CASSFGQKETQYF.

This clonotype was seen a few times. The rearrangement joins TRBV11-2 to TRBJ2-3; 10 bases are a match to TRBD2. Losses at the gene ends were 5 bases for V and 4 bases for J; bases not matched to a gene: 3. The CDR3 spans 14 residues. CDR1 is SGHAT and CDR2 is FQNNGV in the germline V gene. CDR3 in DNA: TGTGCCAGCAGCACTAGCGGGATCTCAGATACGCAGTATTTT. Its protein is CASSTSGISDTQYF.

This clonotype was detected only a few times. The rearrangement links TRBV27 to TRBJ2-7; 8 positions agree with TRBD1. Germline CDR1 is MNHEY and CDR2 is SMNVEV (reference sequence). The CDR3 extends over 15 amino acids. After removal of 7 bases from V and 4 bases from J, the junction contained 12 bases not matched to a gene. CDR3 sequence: CASNSNPTGGYEQYF. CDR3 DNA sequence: TGTGCCAGCAATTCAAACCCCACAGGGGGGTACGAGCAGTACTTC.

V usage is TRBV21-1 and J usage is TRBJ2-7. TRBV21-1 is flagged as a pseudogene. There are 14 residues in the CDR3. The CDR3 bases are TGTGCCAGCAGCAAAGAGCTAGCGACCTACGAGCAGTACTTC. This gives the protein CASSKELATYEQYF.

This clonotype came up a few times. CDR3 sequence reads: CASSLAEREFEQYF. CDR3 DNA sequence: TGTGCCAGCAGCTTAGCGGAGCGGGAGTTCGAGCAGTACTTC. The rearrangement links TRBV7-2 to TRBJ2-7; TRBD2 matches 8 bases. The CDR3 length is 14 residues. Germline V gives CDR1 SGHTA, CDR2 FQGNSA. Trimming at V came to 0 bases and at J to 6 bases, leaving 4 bases not matched to a gene.

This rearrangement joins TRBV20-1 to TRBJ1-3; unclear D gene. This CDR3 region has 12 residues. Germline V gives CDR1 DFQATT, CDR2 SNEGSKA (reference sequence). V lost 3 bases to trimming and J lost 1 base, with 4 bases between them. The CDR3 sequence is CSARISGNTIYF. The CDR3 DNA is TGCAGTGCTAGGATTTCTGGAAACACCATATATTTT.

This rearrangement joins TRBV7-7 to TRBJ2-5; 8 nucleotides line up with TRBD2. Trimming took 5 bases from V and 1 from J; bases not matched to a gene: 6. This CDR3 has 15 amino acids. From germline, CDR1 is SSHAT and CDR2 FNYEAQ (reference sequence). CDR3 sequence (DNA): TGTGCCAGCAGCCCGGGGGGGATTCCCCAAGAGACCCAGTACTTC. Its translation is CASSPGGIPQETQYF. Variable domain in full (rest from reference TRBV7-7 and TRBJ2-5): GAGVSQSPRYKVTKRGQDVTLRCDPISSHATLYWYQQALGQGPEFLTYFNYEAQPDKSGLPSDRFSAERPEGSISTLTIQRTEQRDSAMYRCASSPGGIPQETQYFGPGTRLLVL.

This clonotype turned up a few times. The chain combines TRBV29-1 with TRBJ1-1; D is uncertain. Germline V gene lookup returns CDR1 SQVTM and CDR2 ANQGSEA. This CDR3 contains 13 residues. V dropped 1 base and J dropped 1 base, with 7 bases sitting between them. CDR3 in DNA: TGCAGCGTTGAAGGACGGAGGAACACTGAAGCTTTCTTT. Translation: CSVEGRRNTEAFF.

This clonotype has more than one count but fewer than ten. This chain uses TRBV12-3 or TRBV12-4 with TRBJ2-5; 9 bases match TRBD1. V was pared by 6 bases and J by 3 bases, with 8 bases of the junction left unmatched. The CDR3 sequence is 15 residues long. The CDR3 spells CASRQTGGLEETQYF. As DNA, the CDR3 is TGTGCCAGCAGACAGACAGGGGGTCTCGAAGAGACCCAGTACTTC.

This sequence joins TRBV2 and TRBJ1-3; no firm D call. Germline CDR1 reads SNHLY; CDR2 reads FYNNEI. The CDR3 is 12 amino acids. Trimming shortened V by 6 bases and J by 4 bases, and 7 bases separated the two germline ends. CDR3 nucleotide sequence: TGTGCCAGCAGGACCCTGGGAAACACCATATATTTT. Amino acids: CASRTLGNTIYF.

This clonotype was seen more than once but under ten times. CDR3 protein: CASSLDLGTGELFF. CDR3 bases: TGCGCCAGCAGCTTGGATTTGGGCACCGGGGAGCTGTTTTTT. This chain uses TRBV5-1 with TRBJ2-2; D call uncertain. The germline V gene has CDR1 SGHRS and CDR2 YFSETQ. V lost 0 bases and J lost 4, with 7 bases in between. The CDR3 is made up of 14 amino acids.

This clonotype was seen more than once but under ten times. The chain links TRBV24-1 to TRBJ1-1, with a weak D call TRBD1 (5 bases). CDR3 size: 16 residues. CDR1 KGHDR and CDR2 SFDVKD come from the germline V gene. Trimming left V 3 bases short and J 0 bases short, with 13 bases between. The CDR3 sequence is CATSDITGDMNTEAFF. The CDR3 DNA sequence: TGTGCCACCAGTGATATAACAGGAGATATGAACACTGAAGCTTTCTTT.

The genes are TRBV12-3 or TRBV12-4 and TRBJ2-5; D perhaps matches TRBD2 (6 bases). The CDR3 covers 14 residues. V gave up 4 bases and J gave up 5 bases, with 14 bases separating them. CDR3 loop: CASSSQGGGETQYF. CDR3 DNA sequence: TGTGCCAGCAGTTCGCAGGGTGGGGGGGAGACCCAGTACTTC.

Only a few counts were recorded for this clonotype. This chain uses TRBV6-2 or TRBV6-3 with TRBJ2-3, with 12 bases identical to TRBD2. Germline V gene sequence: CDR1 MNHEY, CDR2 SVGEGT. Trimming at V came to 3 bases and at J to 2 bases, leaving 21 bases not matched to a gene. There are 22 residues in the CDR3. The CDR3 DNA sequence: TGTGCCAGCAGTTATGGTTTTCGGGGCCCTAGCGGGAGGGAGGGGATCACAGATACGCAGTATTTT. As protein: CASSYGFRGPSGREGITDTQYF.

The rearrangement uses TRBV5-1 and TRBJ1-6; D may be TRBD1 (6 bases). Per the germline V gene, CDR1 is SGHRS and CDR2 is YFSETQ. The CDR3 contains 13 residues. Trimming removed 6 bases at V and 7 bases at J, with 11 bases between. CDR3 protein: CASKDSLNSPLHF. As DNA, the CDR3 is TGCGCCAGCAAGGACAGCTTAAATTCACCCCTCCACTTT.

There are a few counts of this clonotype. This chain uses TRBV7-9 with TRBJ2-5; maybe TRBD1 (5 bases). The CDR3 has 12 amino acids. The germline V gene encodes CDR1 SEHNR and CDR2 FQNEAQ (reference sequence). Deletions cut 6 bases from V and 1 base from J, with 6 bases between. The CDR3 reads CASSTGQETQYF. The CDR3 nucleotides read TGTGCCAGCAGTACAGGCCAAGAGACCCAGTACTTC.

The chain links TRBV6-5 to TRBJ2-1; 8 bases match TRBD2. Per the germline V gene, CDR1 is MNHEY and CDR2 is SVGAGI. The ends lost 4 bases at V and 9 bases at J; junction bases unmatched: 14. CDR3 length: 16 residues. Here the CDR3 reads CASSFPGTRGNGEQFF. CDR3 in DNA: TGTGCCAGCAGTTTTCCCGGGACTAGAGGGAACGGTGAGCAGTTCTTC.

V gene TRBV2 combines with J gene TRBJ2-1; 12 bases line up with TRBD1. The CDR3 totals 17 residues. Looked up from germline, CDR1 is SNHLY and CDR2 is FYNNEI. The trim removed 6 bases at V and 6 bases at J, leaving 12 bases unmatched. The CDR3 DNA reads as TGTGCCAGCAGGGAGAGGGGGACAGGGGGCTCACCCAATGAGCAGTTCTTC. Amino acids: CASRERGTGGSPNEQFF.

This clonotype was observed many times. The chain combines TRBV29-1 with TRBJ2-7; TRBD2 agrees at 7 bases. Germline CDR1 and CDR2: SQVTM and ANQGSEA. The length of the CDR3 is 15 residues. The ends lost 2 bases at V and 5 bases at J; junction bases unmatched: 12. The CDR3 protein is CSVETGREWNHEQYF. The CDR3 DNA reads TGCAGCGTTGAAACCGGGCGGGAGTGGAACCACGAGCAGTACTTC.

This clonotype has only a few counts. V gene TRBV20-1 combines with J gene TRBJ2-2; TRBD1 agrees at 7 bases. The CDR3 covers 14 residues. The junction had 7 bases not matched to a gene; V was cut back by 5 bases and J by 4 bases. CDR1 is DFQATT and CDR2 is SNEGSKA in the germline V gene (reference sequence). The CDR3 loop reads CSAGDSMATGELFF. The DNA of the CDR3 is TGCAGTGCTGGGGACAGTATGGCCACCGGGGAGCTGTTTTTT.

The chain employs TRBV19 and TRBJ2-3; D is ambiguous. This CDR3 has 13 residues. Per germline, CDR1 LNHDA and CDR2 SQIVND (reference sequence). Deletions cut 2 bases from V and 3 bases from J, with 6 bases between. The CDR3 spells CASSIIPTDTQYF. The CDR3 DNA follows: TGTGCCAGTAGTATAATCCCTACAGATACGCAGTATTTT. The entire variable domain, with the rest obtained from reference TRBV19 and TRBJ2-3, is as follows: DGGITQSPKYLFRKEGQNVTLSCEQNLNHDAMYWYRQDPGQGLRLIYYSQIVNDFQKGDIAEGYSVSREKKESFPLTVTSAQKNPTAFYLCASSIIPTDTQYFGPGTRLTVL.

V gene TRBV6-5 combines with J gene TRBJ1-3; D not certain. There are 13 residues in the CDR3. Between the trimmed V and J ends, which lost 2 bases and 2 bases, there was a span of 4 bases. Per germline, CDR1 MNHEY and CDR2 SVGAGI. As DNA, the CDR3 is TGTGCCAGCAGTTACACCACTGGAAACACCATATATTTT. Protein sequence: CASSYTTGNTIYF.

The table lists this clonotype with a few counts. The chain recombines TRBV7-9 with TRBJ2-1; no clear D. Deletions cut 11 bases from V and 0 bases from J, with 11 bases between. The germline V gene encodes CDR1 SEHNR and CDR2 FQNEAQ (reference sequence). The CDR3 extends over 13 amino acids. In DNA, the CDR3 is TGTGCCGCAGAGCGCAGCTCCTACAATGAGCAGTTCTTC. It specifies CAAERSSYNEQFF.

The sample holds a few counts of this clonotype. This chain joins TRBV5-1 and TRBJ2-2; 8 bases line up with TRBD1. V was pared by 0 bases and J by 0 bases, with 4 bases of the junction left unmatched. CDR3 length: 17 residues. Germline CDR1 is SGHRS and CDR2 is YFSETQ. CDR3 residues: CASSLVQGQANTGELFF. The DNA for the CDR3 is TGCGCCAGCAGCTTGGTACAGGGACAGGCGAACACCGGGGAGCTGTTTTTT.

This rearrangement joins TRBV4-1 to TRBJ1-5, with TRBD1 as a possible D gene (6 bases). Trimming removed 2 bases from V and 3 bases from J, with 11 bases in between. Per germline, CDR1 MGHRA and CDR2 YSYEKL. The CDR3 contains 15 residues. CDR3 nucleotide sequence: TGCGCCAGCAGCCAACCGGACAGCTACAATCAGCCCCAGCATTTT. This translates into CASSQPDSYNQPQHF.